The subject of this entry is one TCR beta chain. The antigen is undetermined. These data are taken from a study of cytomegalovirus exposure and HLA in healthy donors. Whole-study results and caveats: Some public TCRs appeared in many individuals, while most sequences were rare. High specificity and sensitivity for cytomegalovirus status were reported for the classifier.

Assay: immunoSEQ multiplex PCR; the TCRdb copy retains only in-frame clones and omits some. The table has about 120,000 clones, about 83% seen once; the top ten hold roughly 2%. After removal of 6 bases from V and 2 bases from J, the junction contained 8 bases not matched to a gene. In germline, CDR1 is SGHTA, CDR2 FQGNSA. The CDR3 is 16 amino acids. This chain connects TRBV7-2 to TRBJ2-3; 10 bases line up with TRBD2. The sequence derives from a woman aged 25 to 39 in good health and CMV-seronegative. Sequencing used PBMCs. The CDR3 reads CASRDKAGGLTDTQYF. CDR3 in DNA: TGTGCCAGCAGAGACAAAGCGGGGGGGCTCACAGATACGCAGTATTTT.